What follows is one T cell receptor beta chain and its context. The CDR3 consists of 19 residues. Germline V gene lookup returns CDR1 MNHEY and CDR2 SMNVEV (reference sequence). V was pared by 2 bases and J by 6 bases, with 13 bases of the junction left unmatched. The table came from immunoSEQ multiplex PCR; TCRdb's copy has only in-frame clones and leaves some out. Here the sample spans about 45,000 clones, around 70% being singletons. The record originates from a study of control samples from healthy donors and cancer patients. This clonotype originated in a male donor with melanoma. The specimen was formalin-fixed, paraffin-embedded tissue. This sequence joins TRBV27 and TRBJ2-1; 13 bases line up with TRBD2. The DNA for the CDR3 is TGTGCCAGCAGTTTAGGGAGGACTAGCGGGAGCCTCAGAGGCAATGAGCAGTTCTTC. Its protein product is CASSLGRTSGSLRGNEQFF.